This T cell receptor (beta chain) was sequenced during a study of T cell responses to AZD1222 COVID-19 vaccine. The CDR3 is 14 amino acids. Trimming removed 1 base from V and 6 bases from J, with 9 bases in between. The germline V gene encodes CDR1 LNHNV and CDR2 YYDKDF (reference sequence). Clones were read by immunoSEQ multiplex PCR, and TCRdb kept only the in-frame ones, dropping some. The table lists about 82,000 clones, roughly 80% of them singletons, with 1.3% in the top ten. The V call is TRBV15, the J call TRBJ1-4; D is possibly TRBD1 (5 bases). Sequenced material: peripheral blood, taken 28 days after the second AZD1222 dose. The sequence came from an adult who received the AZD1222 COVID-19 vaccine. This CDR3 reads CATSRVLGDEKLFF. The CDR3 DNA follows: TGTGCCACCAGCAGAGTGCTAGGGGATGAAAAACTGTTTTTT.